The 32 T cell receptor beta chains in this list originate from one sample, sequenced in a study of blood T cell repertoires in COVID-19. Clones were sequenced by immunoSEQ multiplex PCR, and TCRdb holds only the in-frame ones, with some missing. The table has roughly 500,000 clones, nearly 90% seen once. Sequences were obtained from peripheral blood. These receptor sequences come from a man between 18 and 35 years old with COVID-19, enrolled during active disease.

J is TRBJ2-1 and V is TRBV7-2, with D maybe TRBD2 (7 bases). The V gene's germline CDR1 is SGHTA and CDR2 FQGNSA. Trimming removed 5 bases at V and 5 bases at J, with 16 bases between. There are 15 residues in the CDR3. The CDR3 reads CASSLEGGANNEQFF. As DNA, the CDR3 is TGTGCCAGCAGCCTCGAGGGGGGGGCGAACAATGAGCAGTTCTTC.

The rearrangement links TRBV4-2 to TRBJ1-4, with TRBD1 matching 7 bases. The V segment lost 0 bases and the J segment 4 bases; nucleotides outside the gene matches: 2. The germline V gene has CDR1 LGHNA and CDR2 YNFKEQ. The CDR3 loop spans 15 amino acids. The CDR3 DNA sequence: TGTGCCAGCAGCCAAGATCGGGACAGTAATGAAAAACTGTTTTTT. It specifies CASSQDRDSNEKLFF.

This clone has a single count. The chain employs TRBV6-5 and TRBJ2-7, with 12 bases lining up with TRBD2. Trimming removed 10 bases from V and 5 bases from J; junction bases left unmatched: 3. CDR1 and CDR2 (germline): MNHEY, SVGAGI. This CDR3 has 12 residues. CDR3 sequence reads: CATTSGSNEQYF. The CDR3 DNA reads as TGTGCCACGACTAGCGGGAGTAACGAGCAGTACTTC.

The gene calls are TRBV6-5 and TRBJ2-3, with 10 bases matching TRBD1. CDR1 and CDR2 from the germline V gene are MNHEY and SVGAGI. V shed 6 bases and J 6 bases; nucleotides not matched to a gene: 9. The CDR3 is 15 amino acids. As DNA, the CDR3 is TGTGCCAGCAGGAGGACAGGGGGTGTGACGGATACGCAGTATTTT. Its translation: CASRRTGGVTDTQYF.

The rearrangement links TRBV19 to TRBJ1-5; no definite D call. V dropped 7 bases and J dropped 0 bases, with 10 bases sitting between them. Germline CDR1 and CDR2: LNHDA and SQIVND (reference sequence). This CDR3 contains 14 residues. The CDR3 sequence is CASTPGNSNQPQHF. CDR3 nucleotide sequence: TGTGCCAGTACCCCGGGGAATAGCAATCAGCCCCAGCATTTT.

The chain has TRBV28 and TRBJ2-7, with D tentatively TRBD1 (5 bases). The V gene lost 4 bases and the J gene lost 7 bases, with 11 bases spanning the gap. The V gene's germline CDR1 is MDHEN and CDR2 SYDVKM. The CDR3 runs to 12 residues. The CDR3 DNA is TGTGCCAGCAGTTCCTCAGGGTTTGAGCAGTACTTC. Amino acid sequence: CASSSSGFEQYF.

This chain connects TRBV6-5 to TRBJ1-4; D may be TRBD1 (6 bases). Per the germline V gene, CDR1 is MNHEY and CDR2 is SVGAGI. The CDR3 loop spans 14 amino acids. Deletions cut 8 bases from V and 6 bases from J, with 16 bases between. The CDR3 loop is CASAPGGADEKLFF. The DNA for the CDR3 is TGTGCCAGCGCCCCGGGGGGGGCGGATGAAAAACTGTTTTTT.

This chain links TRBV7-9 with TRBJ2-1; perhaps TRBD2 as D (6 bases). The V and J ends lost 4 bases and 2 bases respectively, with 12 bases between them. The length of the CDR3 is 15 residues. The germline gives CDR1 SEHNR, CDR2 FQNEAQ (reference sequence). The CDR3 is CASSSSSSAYNEQFF. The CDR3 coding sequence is TGTGCCAGCAGCTCCTCTTCTAGCGCCTACAATGAGCAGTTCTTC.

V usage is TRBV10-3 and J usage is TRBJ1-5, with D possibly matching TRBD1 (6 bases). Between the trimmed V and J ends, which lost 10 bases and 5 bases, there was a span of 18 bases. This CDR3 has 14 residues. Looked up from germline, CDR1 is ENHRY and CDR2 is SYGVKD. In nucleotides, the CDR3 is TGTGCCACCTGGGCCGGGGGGCGCGATCAGCCCCAGCATTTT. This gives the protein CATWAGGRDQPQHF.

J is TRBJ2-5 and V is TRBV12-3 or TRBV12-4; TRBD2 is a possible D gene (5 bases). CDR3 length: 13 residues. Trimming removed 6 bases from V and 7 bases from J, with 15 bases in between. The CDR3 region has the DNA TGTGCCAGCAGGTCCACGGGATCGGGGACCCAGTACTTC. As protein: CASRSTGSGTQYF.

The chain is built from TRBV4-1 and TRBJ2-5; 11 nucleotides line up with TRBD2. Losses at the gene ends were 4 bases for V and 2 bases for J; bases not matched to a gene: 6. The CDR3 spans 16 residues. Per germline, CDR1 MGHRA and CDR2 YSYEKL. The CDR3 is CASSPVTSGEQETQYF. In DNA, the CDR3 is TGCGCCAGCAGCCCTGTGACTAGCGGGGAACAAGAGACCCAGTACTTC.

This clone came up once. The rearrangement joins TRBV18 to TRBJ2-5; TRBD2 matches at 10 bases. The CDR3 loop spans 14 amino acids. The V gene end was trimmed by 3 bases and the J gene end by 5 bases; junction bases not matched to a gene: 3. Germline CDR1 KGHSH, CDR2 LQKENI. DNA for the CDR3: TGTGCCAGCTCACCTAGCGGGGGGTTTGAGACCCAGTACTTC. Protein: CASSPSGGFETQYF.

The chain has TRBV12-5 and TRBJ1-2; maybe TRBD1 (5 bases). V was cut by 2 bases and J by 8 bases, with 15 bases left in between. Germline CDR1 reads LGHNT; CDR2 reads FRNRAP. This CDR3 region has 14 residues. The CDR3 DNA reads TGTGCTAGTGGTTTGAACAGGAGGGGAGAAGGCTACACCTTC. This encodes CASGLNRRGEGYTF.

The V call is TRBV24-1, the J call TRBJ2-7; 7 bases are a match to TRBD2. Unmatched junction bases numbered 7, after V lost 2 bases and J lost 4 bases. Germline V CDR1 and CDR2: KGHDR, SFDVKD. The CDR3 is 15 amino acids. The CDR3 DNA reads TGTGCCACCAGTGATTCAAGGACTAGTCCGTACGAGCAGTACTTC. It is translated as CATSDSRTSPYEQYF.

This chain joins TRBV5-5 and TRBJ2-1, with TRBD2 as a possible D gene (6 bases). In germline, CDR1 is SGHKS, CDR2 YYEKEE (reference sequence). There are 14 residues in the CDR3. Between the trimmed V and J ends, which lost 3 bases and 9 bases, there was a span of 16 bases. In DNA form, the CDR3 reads TGTGCCAGCAGCTGGACTACGAACCGCGGTGAGCAGTTCTTC. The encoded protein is CASSWTTNRGEQFF.

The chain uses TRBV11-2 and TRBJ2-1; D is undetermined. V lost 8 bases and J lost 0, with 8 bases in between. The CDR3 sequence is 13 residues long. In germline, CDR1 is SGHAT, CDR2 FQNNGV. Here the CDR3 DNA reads TGTGCCAGCTCAGGCCGCTCCTACAATGAGCAGTTCTTC. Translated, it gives CASSGRSYNEQFF.

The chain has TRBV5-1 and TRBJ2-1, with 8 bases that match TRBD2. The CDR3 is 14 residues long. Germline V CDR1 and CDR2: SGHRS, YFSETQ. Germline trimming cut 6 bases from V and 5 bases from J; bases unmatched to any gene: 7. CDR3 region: CASTEFGRDNEQFF. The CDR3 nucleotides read TGCGCCAGCACCGAGTTCGGGAGGGACAATGAGCAGTTCTTC.

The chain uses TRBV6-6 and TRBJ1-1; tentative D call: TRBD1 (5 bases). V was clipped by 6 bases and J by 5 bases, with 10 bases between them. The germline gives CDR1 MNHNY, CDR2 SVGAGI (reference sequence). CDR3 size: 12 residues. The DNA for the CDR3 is TGTGCCAGCAGCCCCGGGGGGACTGAAGCTTTCTTT. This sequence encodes CASSPGGTEAFF.

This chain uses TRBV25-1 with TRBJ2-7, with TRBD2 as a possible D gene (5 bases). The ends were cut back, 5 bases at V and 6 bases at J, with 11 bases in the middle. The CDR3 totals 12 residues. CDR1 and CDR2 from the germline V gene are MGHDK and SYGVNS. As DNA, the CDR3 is TGTGCCAGCAGTAGCGGCATTGGCGAGCAGTACTTC. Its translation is CASSSGIGEQYF.

The CDR3: CASSQDQGGPGYNEQFF. CDR3 DNA: TGTGCCAGCAGCCAAGATCAGGGTGGGCCAGGATACAATGAGCAGTTCTTC. The chain employs TRBV4-2 and TRBJ2-1, with D perhaps TRBD1 (5 bases). V lost 0 bases to trimming and J lost 4 bases, with 16 bases between them. CDR1 LGHNA and CDR2 YNFKEQ come from the germline V gene. This CDR3 spans 17 amino acids.

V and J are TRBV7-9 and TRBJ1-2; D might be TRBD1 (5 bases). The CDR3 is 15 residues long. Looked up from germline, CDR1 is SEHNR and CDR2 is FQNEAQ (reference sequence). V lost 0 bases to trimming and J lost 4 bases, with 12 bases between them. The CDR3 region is CASSLAGGVGYGYTF. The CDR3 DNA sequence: TGTGCCAGCAGCTTAGCTGGGGGGGTCGGCTATGGCTACACCTTC.

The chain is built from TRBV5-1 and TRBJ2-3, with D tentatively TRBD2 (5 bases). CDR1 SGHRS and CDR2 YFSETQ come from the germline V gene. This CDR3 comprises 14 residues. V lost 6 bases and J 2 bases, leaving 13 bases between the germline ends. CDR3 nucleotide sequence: TGCGCCAGCACCAAGAGGGATTCCACAGATACGCAGTATTTT. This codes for CASTKRDSTDTQYF.

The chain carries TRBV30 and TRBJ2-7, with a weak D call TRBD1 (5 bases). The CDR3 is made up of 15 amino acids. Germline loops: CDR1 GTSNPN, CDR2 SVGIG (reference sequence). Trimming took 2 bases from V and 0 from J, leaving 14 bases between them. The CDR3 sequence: CAWSRGWTRSYEQYF. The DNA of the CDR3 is TGTGCCTGGAGTAGAGGTTGGACACGCTCCTACGAGCAGTACTTC.

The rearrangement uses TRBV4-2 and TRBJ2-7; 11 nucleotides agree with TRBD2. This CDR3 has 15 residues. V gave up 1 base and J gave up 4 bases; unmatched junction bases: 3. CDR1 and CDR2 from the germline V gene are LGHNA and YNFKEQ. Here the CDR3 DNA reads TGTGCCAGCAGCCAAGTAGCGGGGGGGCCTTACGAGCAGTACTTC. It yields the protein CASSQVAGGPYEQYF.

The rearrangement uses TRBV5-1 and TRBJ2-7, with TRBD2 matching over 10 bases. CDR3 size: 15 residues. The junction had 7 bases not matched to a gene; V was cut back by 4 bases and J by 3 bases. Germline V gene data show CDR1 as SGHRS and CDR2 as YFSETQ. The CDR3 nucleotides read TGCGCCAGCAGCGCGAAGCGGGGGGGCAACTACGAGCAGTACTTC. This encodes CASSAKRGGNYEQYF.

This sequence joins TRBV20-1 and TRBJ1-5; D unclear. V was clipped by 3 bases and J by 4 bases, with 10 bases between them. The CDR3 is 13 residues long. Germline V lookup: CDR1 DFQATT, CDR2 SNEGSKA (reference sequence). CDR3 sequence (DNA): TGCAGTGCTAGTTTCGGGGTGAATCAGCCCCAGCATTTT. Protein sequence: CSASFGVNQPQHF.

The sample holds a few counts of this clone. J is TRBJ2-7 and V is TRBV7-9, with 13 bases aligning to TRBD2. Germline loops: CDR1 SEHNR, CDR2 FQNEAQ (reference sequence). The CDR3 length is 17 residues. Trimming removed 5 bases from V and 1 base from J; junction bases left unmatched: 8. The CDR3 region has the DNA TGTGCCAGCAGCCCGAGGACTAGCGGGGGCCGATCCTACGAGCAGTACTTC. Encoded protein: CASSPRTSGGRSYEQYF.

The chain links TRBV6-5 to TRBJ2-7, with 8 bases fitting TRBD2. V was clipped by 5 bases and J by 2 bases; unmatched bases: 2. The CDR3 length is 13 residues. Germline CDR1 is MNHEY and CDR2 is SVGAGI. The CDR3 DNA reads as TGTGCCAGCAGTAACGGGGGGGCCTACGAGCAGTACTTC. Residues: CASSNGGAYEQYF.

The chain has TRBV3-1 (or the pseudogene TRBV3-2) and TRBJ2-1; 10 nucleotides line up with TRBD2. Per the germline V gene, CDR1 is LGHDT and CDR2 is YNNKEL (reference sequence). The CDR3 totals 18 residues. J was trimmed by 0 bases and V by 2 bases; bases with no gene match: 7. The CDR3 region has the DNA TGTGCCAGCAGCCAAAGTAGCGGGGGGCCGAGCTCCTACAATGAGCAGTTCTTC. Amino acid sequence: CASSQSSGGPSSYNEQFF.

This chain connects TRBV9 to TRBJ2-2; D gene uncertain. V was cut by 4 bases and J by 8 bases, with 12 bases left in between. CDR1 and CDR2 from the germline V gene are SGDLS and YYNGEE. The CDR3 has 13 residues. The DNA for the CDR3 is TGTGCCAGCAGCCCCCCTATGCGGGGGGAGCTGTTTTTT. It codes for CASSPPMRGELFF.

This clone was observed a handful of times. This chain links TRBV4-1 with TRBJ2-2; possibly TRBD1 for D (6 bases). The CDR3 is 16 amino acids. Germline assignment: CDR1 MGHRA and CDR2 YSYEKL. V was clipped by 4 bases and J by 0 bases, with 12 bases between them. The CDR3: CASSLRQASNTGELFF. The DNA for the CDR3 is TGCGCCAGCAGCCTTAGACAGGCCTCGAACACCGGGGAGCTGTTTTTT.

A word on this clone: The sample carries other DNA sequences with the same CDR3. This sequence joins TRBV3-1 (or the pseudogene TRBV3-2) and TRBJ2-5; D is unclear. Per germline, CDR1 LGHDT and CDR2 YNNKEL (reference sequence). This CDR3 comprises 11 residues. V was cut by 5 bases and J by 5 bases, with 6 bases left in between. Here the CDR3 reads CASSSGETQYF. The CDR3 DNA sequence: TGTGCCAGCAGCTCCGGGGAGACCCAGTACTTC.